The 21 T cell receptor beta chains listed next were all sequenced from one sample in a study of control samples from healthy donors and cancer patients. Sequencing used immunoSEQ multiplex PCR; TCRdb keeps in-frame clones, though not all of them. In the table there are about 69,000 clones, approximately 90% of which are singletons. The material sequenced was PBMCs. These receptors were obtained from a man in his sixties with colorectal cancer.

In its sample, this clone was seen once. Other nucleotide sequences from this sample produce the same CDR3. This chain joins TRBV5-4 and TRBJ2-4, with 9 bases fitting TRBD2. The length of the CDR3 is 17 residues. Germline-derived CDR1 and CDR2 are SGHNT and YYREEE (reference sequence). V was clipped by 2 bases and J by 4 bases; unmatched bases: 10. The CDR3 nucleotides are TGTGCCAGCAGCTTTGGGGGACTAGCCGGACAGAAAAACATTCAGTACTTC. Its translation: CASSFGGLAGQKNIQYF. Full variable domain (rest looked up from reference TRBV5-4 and TRBJ2-4): ETGVTQSPTHLIKTRGQQVTLRCSSQSGHNTVSWYQQALGQGPQFIFQYYREEENGRGNFPPRFSGLQFPNYSSELNVNALELDDSALYLCASSFGGLAGQKNIQYFGAGTRLSVL.

This chain connects TRBV19 to TRBJ2-2; 10 bases are a match to TRBD2. CDR3 length equals 13 residues. Germline values: CDR1 LNHDA, CDR2 SQIVND (reference sequence). The junction had 6 bases not matched to a gene; V was cut back by 10 bases and J by 7 bases. The chain's CDR3 is CATSGGAIGELFF. The CDR3 nucleotides read TGTGCCACCAGCGGGGGGGCAATCGGGGAGCTGTTTTTT.

In its sample, this clone was seen a few times. This chain links TRBV12-3 or TRBV12-4 with TRBJ1-1; 10 bases fit TRBD1. Germline trimming cut 6 bases from V and 8 bases from J; bases unmatched to any gene: 6. This CDR3 is 13 amino acids long. The CDR3 DNA follows: TGTGCCAGCAGGGGACAGGGGCGCCTGGAAGCTTTCTTT. Its translation: CASRGQGRLEAFF.

To note about this clone: Because it lacks the conserved phenylalanine or tryptophan at the end, this CDR3 is likely a read error. CDR3 bases: TGCGCCAGCAGCCAAGATAACAAGTTGTACGAGCAGTACCTC. Translating gives CASSQDNKLYEQYL. The V and J genes are TRBV4-3 and TRBJ2-7, with D hard to call. Germline assignment: CDR1 LGHNA and CDR2 YSLEER. The CDR3 consists of 14 residues. V was clipped by 0 bases and J by 4 bases, with 10 bases between them.

V is TRBV6-1 and J is TRBJ1-2; D gene unclear. The ends were cut back, 2 bases at V and 5 bases at J, with 15 bases in the middle. The V gene's germline CDR1 is MNHNS and CDR2 SASEGT. CDR3 size: 15 residues. This chain's CDR3 is CASSEQEGSMYGYTF. Written as DNA, the CDR3 is TGTGCCAGCAGTGAACAGGAAGGCTCTATGTATGGCTACACCTTC.

The J gene is TRBJ1-1, the V gene TRBV28, with 9 bases fitting TRBD1. Per germline, CDR1 MDHEN and CDR2 SYDVKM. The CDR3 covers 14 residues. V lost 6 bases and J lost 4; bases outside the gene matches: 6. CDR3 amino acids: CASRPTGGVTEAFF. In DNA, the CDR3 is TGTGCCAGCAGACCTACAGGGGGCGTCACTGAAGCTTTCTTT.

This chain links TRBV5-1 with TRBJ2-2, with D possibly matching TRBD1 (6 bases). This CDR3 spans 16 amino acids. CDR1 SGHRS and CDR2 YFSETQ come from the germline V gene. Trimming took 2 bases from V and 0 from J, leaving 11 bases between them. CDR3 in DNA: TGCGCCAGCAGCTTCGGACAGTCAACGAACACCGGGGAGCTGTTTTTT. It encodes CASSFGQSTNTGELFF.

Sample share makes this clone medium-sized. The chain combines TRBV5-4 with TRBJ1-6, with 7 bases matching TRBD1. Germline V lookup: CDR1 SGHNT, CDR2 YYREEE (reference sequence). J lost 0 bases, V lost 4 bases, and 7 bases had no gene match. There are 17 residues in the CDR3. The CDR3 spells CASSLAGGRSYNSPLHF. CDR3 nucleotides: TGTGCCAGCAGCCTCGCAGGGGGTCGCTCCTATAATTCACCCCTCCACTTT.

V usage is TRBV10-3 and J usage is TRBJ1-5; 10 positions agree with TRBD1. With 6 bases clipped from V and 5 bases from J, the junction kept 1 base outside the gene matches. Germline assignment: CDR1 ENHRY and CDR2 SYGVKD. This CDR3 is built from 13 residues. CDR3 DNA sequence: TGTGCCATCAGCGGGACAGGGGATCAGCCCCAGCATTTT. This gives the protein CAISGTGDQPQHF.

The rearrangement uses TRBV19 and TRBJ2-3, with 11 bases matching TRBD2. In germline, CDR1 is LNHDA, CDR2 SQIVND (reference sequence). The CDR3 is made up of 16 amino acids. V lost 1 base, J lost 5 bases, and 5 bases stayed unmatched. CDR3 nucleotide sequence: TGTGCCAGTAGTATAGTGACTAGCGGGGCCCAAGATACGCAGTATTTT. As protein: CASSIVTSGAQDTQYF.

CDR3 in DNA: TGTGCCAGCTCACCACCCTCGGATAATGAACTGTTTTTT. This sequence encodes CASSPPSDNELFF. The chain couples TRBV18 to TRBJ1-4; unclear D gene. The length of the CDR3 is 13 residues. Between the trimmed V and J ends, which lost 0 bases and 12 bases, there was a span of 11 bases. Germline V CDR1 and CDR2: KGHSH, LQKENI.

The chain recombines TRBV7-2 with TRBJ1-2, with 7 nucleotides matching TRBD1. CDR1 and CDR2 (germline): SGHTA, FQGNSA. This CDR3 is 14 amino acids long. With V trimmed by 2 bases and J by 4 bases, 4 bases remained unmatched. The CDR3 nucleotides are TGTGCCAGCAGCTTAACGACAGGGACCTATGGCTACACCTTC. Protein: CASSLTTGTYGYTF.

This chain uses TRBV15 with TRBJ1-5, with a tentative D call TRBD1 (6 bases). Germline-derived CDR1 and CDR2 are LNHNV and YYDKDF (reference sequence). CDR3 size: 15 residues. V lost 0 bases and J lost 7, with 13 bases in between. CDR3 sequence: CATSRDRGEWQPQHF. DNA of the CDR3: TGTGCCACCAGCAGAGACAGGGGCGAGTGGCAGCCCCAGCATTTT.

The chain carries TRBV4-3 and TRBJ2-3, with 13 bases fitting TRBD2. Germline V gene data show CDR1 as LGHNA and CDR2 as YSLEER. There are 16 residues in the CDR3. V dropped 5 bases and J dropped 4; count of bases not matched to a gene: 6. DNA of the CDR3: TGCGCCAGCAGCACCCGACTAGCGGGGGGAGCAGATACGCAGTATTTT. This sequence encodes CASSTRLAGGADTQYF.

The count of this clone is one. V is TRBV2 and J is TRBJ1-5; D remains ambiguous. Trimming took off 7 bases at V and 2 bases at J, with 15 bases between the two ends. CDR1 is SNHLY and CDR2 is FYNNEI in the germline V gene. CDR3 length equals 15 residues. CDR3 loop: CASTPTRAGNQPQHF. DNA of the CDR3: TGTGCCAGCACCCCGACCCGGGCGGGCAATCAGCCCCAGCATTTT.

The CDR3 DNA reads as TGTGCCAGCAGTCAGGGGGGGAATTCCTACGAGCAGTACTTC. Amino acid sequence: CASSQGGNSYEQYF. The V and J genes are TRBV6-2 or TRBV6-3 and TRBJ2-7, with D tentatively TRBD1 or TRBD2 (7 bases each). The CDR3 is 14 amino acids. The V and J ends lost 5 bases and 1 base respectively, with 12 bases between them. Germline CDR1 and CDR2: MNHEY and SVGEGT.

V usage is TRBV28 and J usage is TRBJ1-1; perhaps TRBD1 as D (6 bases). The V gene's germline CDR1 is MDHEN and CDR2 SYDVKM. The ends were cut back, 6 bases at V and 8 bases at J, with 13 bases in the middle. This CDR3 has 12 amino acids. In DNA, the CDR3 is TGTGCCAGCAGATCACCCGGGACAGAAGCTTTCTTT. Encoded protein: CASRSPGTEAFF. Looking up the rest from reference TRBV28 and TRBJ1-1 gives the full variable domain: DVKVTQSSRYLVKRTGEKVFLECVQDMDHENMFWYRQDPGLGLRLIYFSYDVKMKEKGDIPEGYSVSREKKERFSLILESASTNQTSMYLCASRSPGTEAFFGQGTRLTVV.

Turning to this clone: The same CDR3 is also encoded by other DNA sequences in this sample. The V and J genes are TRBV7-9 and TRBJ1-6; D may be TRBD1 (5 bases). V gave up 1 base and J gave up 3 bases, with 10 bases separating them. The CDR3 is made up of 16 amino acids. The germline V gene has CDR1 SEHNR and CDR2 FQNEAQ (reference sequence). CDR3 amino acids: CASSLGQGFYNSPLHF. The CDR3, as DNA: TGTGCCAGCAGCTTAGGTCAGGGCTTCTATAATTCACCCCTCCACTTT.

This clone showed up just a few times. This sample includes further DNA sequences coding for the same CDR3. This chain joins TRBV7-9 and TRBJ1-5; TRBD1 might be the D (6 bases). This CDR3 is built from 14 residues. V shed 1 base and J shed 4 bases, with 8 bases lying between them. Germline-derived CDR1 and CDR2 are SEHNR and FQNEAQ (reference sequence). The CDR3 DNA is TGTGCCAGCAGCTTAGTAGGGGGGAATCAGCCCCAGCATTTT. Translating gives CASSLVGGNQPQHF.

The rearrangement uses TRBV24-1 and TRBJ1-1, with D possibly TRBD1 on 5 matching bases. The CDR3 is 13 amino acids. V dropped 7 bases and J dropped 0 bases, with 8 bases sitting between them. The germline gives CDR1 KGHDR, CDR2 SFDVKD. DNA of the CDR3: TGTGCCACCAGGGACACCTTGAACACTGAAGCTTTCTTT. This codes for CATRDTLNTEAFF.

The chain joins TRBV5-6 to TRBJ1-2; the match to TRBD1 covers 10 bases. The CDR3 has 14 amino acids. In germline, CDR1 is SGHDT, CDR2 YYEEEE. Losses at the gene ends were 4 bases for V and 8 bases for J; bases not matched to a gene: 8. In DNA form, the CDR3 reads TGTGCCAGCAGCCCCCGACAGGGGGCGGAAGGCTACACCTTC. Its translation: CASSPRQGAEGYTF.